The clone carrying this TCR beta chain was counted only a few times. The antigen remains undetermined. Using its own MiXCR run on the 5' RACE reads, TCRdb lists one record per CDR3 protein. Of just under 650,000 distinct CDR3 sequences in the sample, about 7% were seen once. The data stem from a study of identical twins. Study results and limitations: Models predicted less out-of-frame TCR alpha sharing in monozygotic twins than was found. Diverse VJ usage suggested most zero-insertion clonotypes were not invariant T cells. Excess low generation probability was seen in twin-shared out-of-frame alpha sequences.

V was trimmed by 6 bases and J by 0 bases, leaving 18 bases between them. This CDR3 region has 16 residues. Germline V CDR1 and CDR2: DFQATT, SNEGSKA (reference sequence). The same data also contributed to another study, on yellow fever vaccine responses in identical twins. In that study: Twins reportedly mounted vaccine T cell responses that seemed partly convergent, partly personalized.

The TCR sequence derives from a woman aged 18-29 years in good health. This chain links TRBV20-1 with TRBJ2-1; D remains unclear. The sequencing sample was made of PBMCs. The CDR3 DNA is TGCAGTGCGACCTTTGACGGGTCAAACTCCTACAATGAGCAGTTCTTC. This gives the protein CSATFDGSNSYNEQFF.